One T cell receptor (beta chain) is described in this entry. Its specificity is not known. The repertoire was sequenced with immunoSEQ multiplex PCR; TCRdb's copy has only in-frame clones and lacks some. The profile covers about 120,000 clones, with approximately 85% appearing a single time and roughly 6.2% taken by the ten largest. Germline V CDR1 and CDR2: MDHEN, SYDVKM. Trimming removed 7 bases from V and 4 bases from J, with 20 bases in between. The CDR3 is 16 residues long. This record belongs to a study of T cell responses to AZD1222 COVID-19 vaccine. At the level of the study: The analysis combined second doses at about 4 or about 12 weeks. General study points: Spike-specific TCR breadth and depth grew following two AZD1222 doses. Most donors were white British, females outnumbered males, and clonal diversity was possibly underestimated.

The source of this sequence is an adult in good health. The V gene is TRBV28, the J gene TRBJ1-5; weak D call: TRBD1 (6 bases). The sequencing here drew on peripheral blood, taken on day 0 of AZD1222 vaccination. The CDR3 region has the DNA TGTGCCAGCACGATTGAGACAGGATGGGGGAATCAGCCCCAGCATTTT. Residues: CASTIETGWGNQPQHF.